A single sample gave rise to the 19 T cell receptor beta chains below, sequenced in a study of cytomegalovirus exposure and HLA in healthy donors. This table comes from immunoSEQ multiplex PCR, and its TCRdb copy is limited to in-frame clones, with some not included. Of 150,000 to 200,000 clones listed, around 85% are singletons. The sequenced material came from PBMCs. Every receptor here comes from a young man in good health and CMV-seropositive.

This clone has only one observation. V gene TRBV7-2 combines with J gene TRBJ1-1; D perhaps matches TRBD1 (5 bases). V was cut by 1 base and J by 5 bases, with 8 bases left in between. This CDR3 is built from 13 residues. Germline CDR1 is SGHTA and CDR2 is FQGNSA. The CDR3 DNA reads TGTGCCAGCAGCTTAGTGGAGGGGACTGAAGCTTTCTTT. Encoded protein: CASSLVEGTEAFF.

J is TRBJ2-3 and V is TRBV7-2, with 9 bases identical to TRBD2. Trimming removed 3 bases from V and 2 bases from J; junction bases left unmatched: 6. The CDR3 loop spans 16 amino acids. Per germline, CDR1 SGHTA and CDR2 FQGNSA. The DNA of the CDR3 is TGTGCCAGCAGCTTTTCTCTAGCGGGGTCCACAGATACGCAGTATTTT. This sequence encodes CASSFSLAGSTDTQYF.

In nucleotides, the CDR3 is TGTGCCAGCCAGATCGCTAGCGGGGGGTTCAAATCCTACGAGCAGTACTTC. Translated, it gives CASQIASGGFKSYEQYF. The V gene is TRBV2, the J gene TRBJ2-7, with TRBD2 identical over 11 bases. Germline values: CDR1 SNHLY, CDR2 FYNNEI. The CDR3 spans 17 residues. The trim removed 8 bases at V and 1 base at J, leaving 13 bases unmatched.

The chain recombines TRBV4-1 with TRBJ1-6; the match to TRBD1 covers 7 bases. The CDR3 sequence is 16 residues long. CDR1 and CDR2 from the germline V gene are MGHRA and YSYEKL. Trimming cost V 1 base and J 6 bases; bases outside gene matches: 6. The CDR3 reads CASSQVWDSSNSPLHF. The CDR3 bases are TGCGCCAGCAGCCAAGTATGGGACAGTTCTAATTCACCCCTCCACTTT.

The chain combines TRBV6-5 with TRBJ1-4; possibly TRBD1 for D (6 bases). V lost 0 bases, J lost 8 bases, and 13 bases lay in between. Germline V lookup: CDR1 MNHEY, CDR2 SVGAGI. The CDR3 is 15 residues long. In nucleotides, the CDR3 is TGTGCCAGCAGTTACTCTGGCAGGGGAGGGGAAAAACTGTTTTTT. Its protein product is CASSYSGRGGEKLFF.

This chain connects TRBV4-1 to TRBJ2-7; D may be TRBD2 (5 bases). V was trimmed by 5 bases and J by 2 bases, leaving 7 bases between them. The CDR3 is 12 residues long. In germline, CDR1 is MGHRA, CDR2 YSYEKL. The CDR3 region is CASSAEAYEQYF. CDR3 DNA sequence: TGCGCCAGCAGCGCGGAGGCCTACGAGCAGTACTTC.

Notes on this clone: Other DNA sequences in the same sample also yield this CDR3. This chain connects TRBV6-5 to TRBJ1-1; D perhaps matches TRBD1 (6 bases). The CDR3 consists of 15 residues. The germline CDR1 and CDR2 sequences are MNHEY and SVGAGI. V was trimmed by 0 bases and J by 1 base, leaving 9 bases between them. The CDR3 region is CASSYSLGGNTEAFF. CDR3 bases: TGTGCCAGCAGTTACTCGTTAGGGGGGAACACTGAAGCTTTCTTT.

This chain joins TRBV5-1 and TRBJ2-7; no definite D call. The CDR3 length is 15 residues. Trimming removed 2 bases at V and 2 bases at J, with 14 bases between. CDR1 is SGHRS and CDR2 is YFSETQ in the germline V gene. CDR3 nucleotides: TGCGCCAGCAGCTTCGGAGCGATCTCCACCTACGAGCAGTACTTC. It translates to CASSFGAISTYEQYF.

The chain uses TRBV6-5 and TRBJ2-2; D uncertain. V was clipped by 4 bases and J by 2 bases, with 8 bases between them. Germline V CDR1 and CDR2: MNHEY, SVGAGI. This CDR3 region has 14 residues. CDR3 sequence reads: CASSFSTNTGELFF. In DNA, the CDR3 is TGTGCCAGCAGTTTTTCGACAAACACCGGGGAGCTGTTTTTT.

The chain has TRBV29-1 and TRBJ1-5, with 7 bases identical to TRBD1. V dropped 3 bases and J dropped 3; count of bases not matched to a gene: 14. The CDR3 is made up of 17 amino acids. Germline CDR1 SQVTM, CDR2 ANQGSEA. Here the CDR3 DNA reads TGCAGCGTTGAGGCGTCGTGTGACAGGGATTACAATCAGCCCCAGCATTTT. Protein sequence: CSVEASCDRDYNQPQHF.

This clone has just one count. The V gene is TRBV30, the J gene TRBJ1-3; D gene ambiguous. Trimming took 0 bases from V and 0 from J, leaving 15 bases between them. Per germline, CDR1 GTSNPN and CDR2 SVGIG (reference sequence). This CDR3 contains 17 residues. The CDR3 loop reads CAWSVSPHGYSGNTIYF. As DNA, the CDR3 is TGTGCCTGGAGTGTATCCCCCCACGGGTACTCTGGAAACACCATATATTTT.

This chain uses TRBV5-1 with TRBJ1-1; weak D call: TRBD1 (6 bases). Looked up from germline, CDR1 is SGHRS and CDR2 is YFSETQ. The CDR3 runs to 15 residues. Between the trimmed V and J ends, which lost 4 bases and 7 bases, there was a span of 20 bases. The DNA for the CDR3 is TGCGCCAGCAGCCCCGACGCCTATACAGGGAATGAAGCTTTCTTT. This encodes CASSPDAYTGNEAFF.

DNA for the CDR3: TGCGCCAGCAGCCAAGAGATTGGCGGCGAAGATGGCTACACCTTC. Translated, it gives CASSQEIGGEDGYTF. The chain couples TRBV4-3 to TRBJ1-2; D call uncertain. Germline-derived CDR1 and CDR2 are LGHNA and YSLEER. The CDR3 is 15 residues long. V lost 0 bases and J 6 bases, leaving 14 bases between the germline ends.

The chain carries TRBV27 and TRBJ2-7, with 8 bases lining up with TRBD1. Trimming removed 0 bases from V and 6 bases from J; junction bases left unmatched: 10. Germline V CDR1 and CDR2: MNHEY, SMNVEV (reference sequence). This CDR3 has 16 amino acids. For the CDR3, the DNA is TGTGCCAGCAGTTTATCGGCCGGGACAGGTAGGGGCGAGCAGTACTTC. It is translated as CASSLSAGTGRGEQYF.

The genes are TRBV7-2 and TRBJ1-1; D is ambiguous. V dropped 1 base and J dropped 8 bases, with 8 bases sitting between them. The CDR3 consists of 12 residues. Per the germline V gene, CDR1 is SGHTA and CDR2 is FQGNSA. The CDR3 sequence is CASSLVPREAFF. The CDR3 DNA reads as TGTGCCAGCAGCTTAGTCCCCAGAGAAGCTTTCTTT.

The V and J genes are TRBV9 and TRBJ1-4, with 8 bases aligning to TRBD1. The CDR3 covers 14 residues. V dropped 4 bases and J dropped 7; count of bases not matched to a gene: 6. The germline gives CDR1 SGDLS, CDR2 YYNGEE. The CDR3 nucleotides are TGTGCCAGCAGCATCGGACAGGGAAGTGAAAAACTGTTTTTT. Its protein is CASSIGQGSEKLFF.

The gene calls are TRBV2 and TRBJ1-5; 7 bases align to TRBD1. The CDR3 is 15 residues long. Germline V gene sequence: CDR1 SNHLY, CDR2 FYNNEI. V lost 4 bases to trimming and J lost 0 bases; unmatched junction nucleotides: 3. The CDR3 is CASSAGTASNQPQHF. The CDR3 DNA sequence: TGTGCCAGCAGTGCCGGGACAGCTAGCAATCAGCCCCAGCATTTT.

The V gene is TRBV9, the J gene TRBJ2-3; the match to TRBD1 covers 7 bases. V was clipped by 5 bases and J by 2 bases; unmatched bases: 2. Germline assignment: CDR1 SGDLS and CDR2 YYNGEE. There are 13 residues in the CDR3. The DNA of the CDR3 is TGTGCCAGCAGTGAGGGGGCCACAGATACGCAGTATTTT. This translates into CASSEGATDTQYF.

J is TRBJ1-5 and V is TRBV4-1; D unclear. V was pared by 0 bases and J by 0 bases, with 12 bases between. This CDR3 spans 17 amino acids. Germline V gene data show CDR1 as MGHRA and CDR2 as YSYEKL. Here the CDR3 DNA reads TGCGCCAGCAGCCAAGATATTCGGGGAGATAGCAATCAGCCCCAGCATTTT. Amino acids: CASSQDIRGDSNQPQHF.